This T cell receptor beta chain was obtained from a study of T cells in Graves' hyperthyroidism and ophthalmopathy. Findings of the study overall: Peripheral blood also featured most of the thyroid clonotypes expanded above 0.001.

With respect to this clonotype: Antigen specificity is unknown. This may be a read error, as it is one base from a much larger clone. The conserved closing phenylalanine or tryptophan is absent in this CDR3, likely reflecting a read error.

Amplified TCR beta CDR3 regions came from RNA transcripts. Initially, a first-round RT-PCR of the TCR CDR3 employed the HTBI primer set. Each CDR3 protein is one row after TCRdb ran MiXCR on the multiplex PCR reads. The data hold about 320,000 distinct CDR3 sequences, with approximately 16% observed a single time. This CDR3 region has 13 residues. Trimming cost V 5 bases and J 8 bases, with 15 bases left between them. The V call is TRBV12-3 or TRBV12-4, the J call TRBJ1-2, with D perhaps matching TRBD1 (6 bases). The sequence came from a man between 25 and 39 years old with Graves' hyperthyroidism. The sequenced sample consisted of blood. This chain's CDR3 is CASSVRGAMGYTL. As DNA, the CDR3 is TGTGCCAGCAGTGTAAGGGGGGCTATGGGCTACACCCTC.